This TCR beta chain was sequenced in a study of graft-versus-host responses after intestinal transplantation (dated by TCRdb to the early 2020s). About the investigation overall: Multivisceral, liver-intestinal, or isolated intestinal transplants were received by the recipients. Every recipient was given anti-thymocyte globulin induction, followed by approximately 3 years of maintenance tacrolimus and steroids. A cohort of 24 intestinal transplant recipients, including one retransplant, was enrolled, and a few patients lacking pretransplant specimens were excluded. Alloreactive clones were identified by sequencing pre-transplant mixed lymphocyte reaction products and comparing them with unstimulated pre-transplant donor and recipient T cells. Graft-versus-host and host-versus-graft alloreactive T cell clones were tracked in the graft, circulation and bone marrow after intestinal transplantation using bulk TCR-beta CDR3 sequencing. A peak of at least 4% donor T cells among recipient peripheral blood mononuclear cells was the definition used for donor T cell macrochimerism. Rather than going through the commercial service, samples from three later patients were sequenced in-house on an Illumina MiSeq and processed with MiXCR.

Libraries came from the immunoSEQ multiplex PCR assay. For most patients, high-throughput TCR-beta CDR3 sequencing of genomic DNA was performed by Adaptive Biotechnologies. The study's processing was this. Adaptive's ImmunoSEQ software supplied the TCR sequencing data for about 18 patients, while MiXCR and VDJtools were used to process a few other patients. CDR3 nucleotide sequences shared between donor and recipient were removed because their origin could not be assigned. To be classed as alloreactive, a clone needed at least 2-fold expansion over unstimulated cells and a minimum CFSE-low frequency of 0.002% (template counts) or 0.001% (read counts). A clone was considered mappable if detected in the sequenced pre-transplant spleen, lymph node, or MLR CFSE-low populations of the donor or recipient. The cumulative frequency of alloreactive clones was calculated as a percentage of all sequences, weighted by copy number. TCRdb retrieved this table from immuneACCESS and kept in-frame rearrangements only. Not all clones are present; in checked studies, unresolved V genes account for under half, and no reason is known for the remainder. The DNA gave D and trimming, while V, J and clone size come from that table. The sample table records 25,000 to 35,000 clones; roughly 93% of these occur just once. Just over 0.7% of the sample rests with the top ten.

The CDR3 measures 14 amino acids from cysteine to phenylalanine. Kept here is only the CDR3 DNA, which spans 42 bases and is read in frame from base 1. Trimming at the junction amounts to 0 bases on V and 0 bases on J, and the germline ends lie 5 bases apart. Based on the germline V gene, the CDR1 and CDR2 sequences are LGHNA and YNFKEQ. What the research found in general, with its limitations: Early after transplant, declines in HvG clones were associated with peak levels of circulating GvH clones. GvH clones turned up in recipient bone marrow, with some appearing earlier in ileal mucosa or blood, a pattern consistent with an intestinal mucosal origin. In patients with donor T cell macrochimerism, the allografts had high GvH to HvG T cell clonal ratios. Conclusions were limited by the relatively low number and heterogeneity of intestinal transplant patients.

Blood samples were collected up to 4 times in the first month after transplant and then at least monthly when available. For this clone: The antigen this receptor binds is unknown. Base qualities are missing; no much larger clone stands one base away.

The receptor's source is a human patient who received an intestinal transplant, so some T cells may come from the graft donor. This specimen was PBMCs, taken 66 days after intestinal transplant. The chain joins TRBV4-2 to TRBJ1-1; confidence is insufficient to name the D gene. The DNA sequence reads TGTGCCAGCAGCCAAGATCTTCTGAACACTGAAGCTTTCTTT. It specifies CASSQDLLNTEAFF.